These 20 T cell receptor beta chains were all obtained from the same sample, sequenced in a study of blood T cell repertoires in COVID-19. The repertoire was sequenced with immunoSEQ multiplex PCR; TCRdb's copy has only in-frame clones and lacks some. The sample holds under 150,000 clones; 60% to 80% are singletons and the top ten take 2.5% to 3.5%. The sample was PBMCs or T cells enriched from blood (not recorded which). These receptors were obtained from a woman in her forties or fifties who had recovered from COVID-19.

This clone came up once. The CDR3 sequence: CASSAETTYEQYF. Written as DNA, the CDR3 is TGTGCCAGCAGCGCGGAGACTACCTACGAGCAGTACTTC. The V call is TRBV11-2, the J call TRBJ2-7; D perhaps matches TRBD2 (5 bases). Germline-derived CDR1 and CDR2 are SGHAT and FQNNGV. V was trimmed by 5 bases and J by 2 bases, leaving 10 bases between them. CDR3 size: 13 residues.

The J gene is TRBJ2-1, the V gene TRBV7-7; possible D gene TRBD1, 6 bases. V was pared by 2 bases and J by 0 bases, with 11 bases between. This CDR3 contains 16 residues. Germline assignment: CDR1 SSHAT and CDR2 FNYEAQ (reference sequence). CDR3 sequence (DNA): TGTGCCAGCAGCTTATTGTGGACAGTCTCCTACAATGAGCAGTTCTTC. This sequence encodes CASSLLWTVSYNEQFF.

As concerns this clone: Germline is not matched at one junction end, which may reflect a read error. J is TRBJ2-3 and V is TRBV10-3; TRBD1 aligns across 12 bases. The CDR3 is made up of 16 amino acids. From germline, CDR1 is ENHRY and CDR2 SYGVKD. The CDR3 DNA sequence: TGTGCCATCGGTGACCCGGGACAGGGGGCAGGAGATACGCAGTATTTT. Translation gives CAIGDPGQGAGDTQYF.

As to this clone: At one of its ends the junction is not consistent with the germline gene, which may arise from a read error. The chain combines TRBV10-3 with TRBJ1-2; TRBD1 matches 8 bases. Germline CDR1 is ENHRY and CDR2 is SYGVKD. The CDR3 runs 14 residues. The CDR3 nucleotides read TGTGCCATCAGCCCCCCGGACAGGGACTACGGCTACACCTTC. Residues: CAISPPDRDYGYTF.

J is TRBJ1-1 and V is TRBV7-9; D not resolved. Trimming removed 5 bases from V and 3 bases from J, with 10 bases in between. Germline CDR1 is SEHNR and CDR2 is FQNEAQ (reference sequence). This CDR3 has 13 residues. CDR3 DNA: TGTGCCAGCAGCCGGGGTAGGGACACTGAAGCTTTCTTT. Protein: CASSRGRDTEAFF.

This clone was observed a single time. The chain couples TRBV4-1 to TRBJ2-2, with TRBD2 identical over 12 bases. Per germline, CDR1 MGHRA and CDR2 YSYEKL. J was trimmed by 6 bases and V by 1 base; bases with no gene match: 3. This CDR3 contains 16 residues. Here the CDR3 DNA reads TGCGCCAGCAGCCAAGGGACTAGCGGGGCTCCCGGGGAGCTGTTTTTT. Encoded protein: CASSQGTSGAPGELFF.

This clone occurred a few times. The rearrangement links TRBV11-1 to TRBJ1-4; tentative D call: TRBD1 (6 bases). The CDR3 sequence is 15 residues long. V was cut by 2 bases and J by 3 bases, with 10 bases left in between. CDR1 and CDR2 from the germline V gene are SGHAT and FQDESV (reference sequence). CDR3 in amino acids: CASSLTDSANEKLFF. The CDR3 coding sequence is TGTGCCAGCAGCTTAACGGACAGTGCTAATGAAAAACTGTTTTTT.

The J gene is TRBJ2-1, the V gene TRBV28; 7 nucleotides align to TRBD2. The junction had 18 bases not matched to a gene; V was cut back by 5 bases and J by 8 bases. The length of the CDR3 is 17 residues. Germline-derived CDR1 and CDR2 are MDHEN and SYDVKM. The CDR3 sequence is CASSRPLAGAPIDEQFF. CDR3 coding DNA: TGTGCCAGCAGTCGTCCCCTCGCGGGAGCACCGATTGATGAGCAGTTCTTC.

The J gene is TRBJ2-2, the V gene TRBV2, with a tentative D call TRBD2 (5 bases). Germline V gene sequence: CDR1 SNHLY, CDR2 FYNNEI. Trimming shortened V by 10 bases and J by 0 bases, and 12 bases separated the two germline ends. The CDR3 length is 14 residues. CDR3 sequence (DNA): TGTGCCACCTTAGCGAGCGCGAACACCGGGGAGCTGTTTTTT. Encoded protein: CATLASANTGELFF.

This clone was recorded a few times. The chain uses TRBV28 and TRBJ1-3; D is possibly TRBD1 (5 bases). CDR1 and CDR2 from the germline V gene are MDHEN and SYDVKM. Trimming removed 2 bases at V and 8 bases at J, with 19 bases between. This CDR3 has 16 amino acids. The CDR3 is CASSLGPTALGDTIYF. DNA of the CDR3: TGTGCCAGCAGTTTAGGGCCCACAGCATTAGGGGACACCATATATTTT.

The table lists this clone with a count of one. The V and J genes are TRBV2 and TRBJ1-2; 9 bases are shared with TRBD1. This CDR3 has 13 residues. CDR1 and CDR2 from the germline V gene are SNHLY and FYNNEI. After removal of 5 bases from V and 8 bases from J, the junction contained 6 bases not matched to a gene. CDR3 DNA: TGTGCCAGCAGTCCGGACAGGGGTAAAGGCTACACCTTC. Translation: CASSPDRGKGYTF.

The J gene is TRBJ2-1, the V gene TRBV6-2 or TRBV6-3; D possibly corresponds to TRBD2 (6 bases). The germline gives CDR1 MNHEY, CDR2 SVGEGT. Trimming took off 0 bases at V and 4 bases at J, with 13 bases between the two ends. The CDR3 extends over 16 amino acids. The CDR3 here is CASSYSRDSSYNEQFF. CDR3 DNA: TGTGCCAGCAGTTACTCCCGGGACTCTTCTTACAATGAGCAGTTCTTC.

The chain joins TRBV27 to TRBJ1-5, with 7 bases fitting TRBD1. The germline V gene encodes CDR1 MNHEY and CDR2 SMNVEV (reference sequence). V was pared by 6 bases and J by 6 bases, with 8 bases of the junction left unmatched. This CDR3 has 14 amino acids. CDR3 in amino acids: CASSQGVGGQPQHF. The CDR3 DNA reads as TGTGCCAGCAGCCAGGGGGTAGGGGGTCAGCCCCAGCATTTT.

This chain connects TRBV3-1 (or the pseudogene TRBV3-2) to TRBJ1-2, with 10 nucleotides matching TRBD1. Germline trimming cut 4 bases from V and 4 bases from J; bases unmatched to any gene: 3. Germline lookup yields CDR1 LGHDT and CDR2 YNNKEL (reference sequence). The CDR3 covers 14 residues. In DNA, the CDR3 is TGTGCCAGCAGCCGGGACAGGGGATCCTATGGCTACACCTTC. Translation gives CASSRDRGSYGYTF.

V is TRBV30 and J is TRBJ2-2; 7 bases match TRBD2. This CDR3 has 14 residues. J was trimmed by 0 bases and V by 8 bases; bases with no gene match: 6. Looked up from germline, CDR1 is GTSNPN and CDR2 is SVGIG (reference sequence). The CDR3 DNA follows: TGTGCCAGCCGGGGGGTTGCGAACACCGGGGAGCTGTTTTTT. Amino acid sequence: CASRGVANTGELFF.

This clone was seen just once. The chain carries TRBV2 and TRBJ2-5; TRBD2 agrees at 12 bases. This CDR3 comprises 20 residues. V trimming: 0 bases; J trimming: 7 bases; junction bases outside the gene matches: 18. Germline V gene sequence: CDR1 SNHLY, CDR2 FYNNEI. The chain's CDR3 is CASSEATSGGLRIYLRTQYF. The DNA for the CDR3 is TGTGCCAGCAGTGAAGCGACTAGCGGGGGCCTCCGGATTTATCTTCGGACCCAGTACTTC.

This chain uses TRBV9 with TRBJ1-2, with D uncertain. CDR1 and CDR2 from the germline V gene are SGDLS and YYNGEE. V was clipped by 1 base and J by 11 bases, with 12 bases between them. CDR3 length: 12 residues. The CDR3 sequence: CASSVLRGGYTF. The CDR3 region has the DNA TGTGCCAGCAGCGTATTGCGGGGAGGTTACACCTTC.

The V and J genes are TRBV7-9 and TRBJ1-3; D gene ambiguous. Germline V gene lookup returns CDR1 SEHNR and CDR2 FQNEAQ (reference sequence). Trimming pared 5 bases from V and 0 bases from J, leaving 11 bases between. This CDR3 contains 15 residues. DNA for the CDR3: TGTGCCAGCAGCAACATACGCCCCTCTGGAAACACCATATATTTT. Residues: CASSNIRPSGNTIYF.

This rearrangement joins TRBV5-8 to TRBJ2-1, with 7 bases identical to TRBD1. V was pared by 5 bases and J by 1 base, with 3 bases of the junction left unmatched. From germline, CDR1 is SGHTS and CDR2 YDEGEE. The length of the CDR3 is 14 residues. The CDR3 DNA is TGTGCCAGCAGACAGGGGAGTTCCTACAATGAGCAGTTCTTC. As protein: CASRQGSSYNEQFF.

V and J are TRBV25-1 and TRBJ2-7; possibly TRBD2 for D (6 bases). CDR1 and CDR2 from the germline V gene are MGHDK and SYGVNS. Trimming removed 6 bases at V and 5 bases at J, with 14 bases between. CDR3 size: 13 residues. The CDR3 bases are TGTGCCAGCAGCCTACAGGAGGGCAACGAGCAGTACTTC. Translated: CASSLQEGNEQYF.